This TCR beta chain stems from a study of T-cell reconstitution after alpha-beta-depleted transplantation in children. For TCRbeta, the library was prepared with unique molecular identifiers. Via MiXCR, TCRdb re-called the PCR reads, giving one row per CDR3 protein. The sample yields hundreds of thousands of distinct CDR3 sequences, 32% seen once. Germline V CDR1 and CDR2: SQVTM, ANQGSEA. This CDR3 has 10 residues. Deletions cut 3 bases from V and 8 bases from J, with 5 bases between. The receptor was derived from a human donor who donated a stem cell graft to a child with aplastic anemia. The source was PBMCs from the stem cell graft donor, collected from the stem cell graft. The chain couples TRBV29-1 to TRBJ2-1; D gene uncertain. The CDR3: CSVDRDEQFF. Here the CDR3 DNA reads TGCAGCGTTGATCGGGATGAGCAGTTCTTC.